The 32 T cell receptor beta chains below come from one sample, sequenced in a study of T-cell reconstitution after alpha-beta-depleted transplantation in children. Unique molecular identifiers were incorporated into the prepared TCRbeta library. TCRdb recomputed calls from the PCR reads with MiXCR, one row per CDR3 protein. Among around 370,000 distinct CDR3 sequences, approximately 10% were seen once, and the ten largest hold around 2.4%. The sequencing here drew on PBMCs from the stem cell graft donor, taken from the stem cell graft. The receptors were sampled from a human donor who donated a stem cell graft to a child with acute lymphoblastic leukemia.

This clonotype was found a few times. This sequence joins TRBV6-5 and TRBJ1-2, with D perhaps TRBD1 (6 bases). The CDR3 loop spans 14 amino acids. Trimming pared 4 bases from V and 7 bases from J, leaving 16 bases between. Germline values: CDR1 MNHEY, CDR2 SVGAGI. The CDR3 DNA reads as TGTGCCAGCAGTTTAAAGGGGGACGTCTTTGGCTACACCTTC. Its translation is CASSLKGDVFGYTF.

The rearrangement joins TRBV5-1 to TRBJ2-5, with D perhaps matching TRBD2 (6 bases). V was clipped by 1 base and J by 4 bases, with 23 bases between them. Looked up from germline, CDR1 is SGHRS and CDR2 is YFSETQ. The CDR3 loop spans 18 amino acids. CDR3 in amino acids: CASSLLGLVARGGETQYF. As DNA, the CDR3 is TGCGCCAGCAGCTTGTTAGGCTTGGTGGCGAGGGGAGGAGAGACCCAGTACTTC.

The table lists this clonotype with many counts. CDR3 sequence (DNA): TGTGCCAGCAGCTTGGGTCCCGATACTGAAGCTTTCTTT. Translating it yields CASSLGPDTEAFF. The chain joins TRBV5-5 to TRBJ1-1, with D unresolved. Germline values: CDR1 SGHKS, CDR2 YYEKEE (reference sequence). CDR3 size: 13 residues. The ends were cut back, 0 bases at V and 5 bases at J, with 8 bases in the middle.

Ten or more counts support this clonotype. This chain uses TRBV10-2 with TRBJ2-1; perhaps TRBD1 as D (6 bases). In germline, CDR1 is WSHSY, CDR2 SAAADI. Trimming removed 2 bases at V and 2 bases at J, with 10 bases between. This CDR3 has 15 residues. CDR3 bases: TGCGCCAGCAGTGAGGGGGGCTCGGCCTACAATGAGCAGTTCTTC. Protein: CASSEGGSAYNEQFF.

This rearrangement joins TRBV5-1 to TRBJ2-5, with D possibly matching TRBD1 (5 bases). The ends were cut back, 4 bases at V and 1 base at J, with 14 bases in the middle. The CDR3 runs 15 residues. The germline gives CDR1 SGHRS, CDR2 YFSETQ. Here the CDR3 reads CASSPPYTGQETQYF. The CDR3 region has the DNA TGCGCCAGCAGCCCCCCGTATACAGGCCAAGAGACCCAGTACTTC.

This chain connects TRBV5-1 to TRBJ2-7; TRBD2 agrees at 11 bases. Germline CDR1 reads SGHRS; CDR2 reads YFSETQ. V lost 3 bases to trimming and J lost 1 base; unmatched junction nucleotides: 9. This CDR3 comprises 17 residues. The CDR3, as DNA: TGCGCCAGCAGCTCACCAAAGGGGACTAGCGGATCCTACGAGCAGTACTTC. Amino acid sequence: CASSSPKGTSGSYEQYF.

The genes are TRBV20-1 and TRBJ2-1; 13 bases match TRBD2. Germline V gene lookup returns CDR1 DFQATT and CDR2 SNEGSKA (reference sequence). The ends lost 0 bases at V and 6 bases at J; junction bases unmatched: 8. The CDR3 is 17 amino acids. The CDR3 reads CSARDRLGLAGVNEQFF. CDR3 nucleotide sequence: TGCAGTGCTAGAGACCGCCTCGGACTAGCGGGAGTCAATGAGCAGTTCTTC.

A few counts support this clonotype. This rearrangement joins TRBV12-3 or TRBV12-4 to TRBJ2-1, with 8 nucleotides matching TRBD2. The CDR3 runs to 15 residues. V shed 9 bases, J shed 4 bases, and the junction held 11 bases outside the gene matches. DNA of the CDR3: TGTGCCAGTAAGATAGCGGGATTAGTATACAATGAGCAGTTCTTC. Its protein is CASKIAGLVYNEQFF.

This clonotype showed up many times. V is TRBV5-1 and J is TRBJ2-1, with 9 nucleotides matching TRBD1. The CDR3 extends over 13 amino acids. J gave up 8 bases and V 4 bases, and 4 bases lay outside the gene matches. Germline V gene data show CDR1 as SGHRS and CDR2 as YFSETQ. The CDR3 coding sequence is TGCGCCAGCAGCCCCGGGACAGGGTATGAGCAGTTCTTC. Its translation: CASSPGTGYEQFF.

Many counts were recorded for this clonotype. The CDR3 reads CSAREGVTEAFF. The CDR3 bases are TGCAGTGCTAGGGAGGGGGTAACTGAAGCTTTCTTT. V usage is TRBV20-1 and J usage is TRBJ1-1; a weak D match, TRBD1 (6 bases). Trimming removed 3 bases at V and 5 bases at J, with 10 bases between. In germline, CDR1 is DFQATT, CDR2 SNEGSKA (reference sequence). CDR3 length equals 12 residues.

The sample holds many counts of this clonotype. The chain combines TRBV4-1 with TRBJ2-7; TRBD1 is a possible D gene (6 bases). The germline V gene encodes CDR1 MGHRA and CDR2 YSYEKL. The CDR3 extends over 19 amino acids. Trimming took 0 bases from V and 0 from J, leaving 21 bases between them. CDR3 loop: CASSQEAYFPTGNSYEQYF. The CDR3 DNA is TGCGCCAGCAGCCAAGAGGCTTATTTCCCCACAGGGAACTCCTACGAGCAGTACTTC.

This clonotype was seen many times. This chain uses TRBV27 with TRBJ1-1, with D perhaps matching TRBD1 (6 bases). Germline-derived CDR1 and CDR2 are MNHEY and SMNVEV (reference sequence). CDR3 size: 14 residues. Trimming left V 3 bases short and J 0 bases short, with 8 bases between. The CDR3 DNA reads as TGTGCCAGCAGTTTCCAGGGGATGAACACTGAAGCTTTCTTT. Amino acids: CASSFQGMNTEAFF.

This clonotype has more than one count but fewer than ten. The genes are TRBV11-1 and TRBJ2-5; 9 bases map to TRBD1. CDR3 length: 18 amino acids. Per germline, CDR1 SGHAT and CDR2 FQDESV (reference sequence). V shed 1 base and J 2 bases; nucleotides not matched to a gene: 11. The CDR3 here is CASSLVWIGGQGQETQYF. In DNA form, the CDR3 reads TGTGCCAGCAGCTTAGTTTGGATAGGGGGACAGGGACAAGAGACCCAGTACTTC. Full variable domain (missing parts from reference TRBV11-1 and TRBJ2-5): EAEVAQSPRYKITEKSQAVAFWCDPISGHATLYWYRQILGQGPELLVQFQDESVVDDSQLPKDRFSAERLKGVDSTLKIQPAELGDSAMYLCASSLVWIGGQGQETQYFGPGTRLLVL.

V gene TRBV12-3 or TRBV12-4 combines with J gene TRBJ2-5, with 7 bases lining up with TRBD2. The V segment lost 6 bases and the J segment 3 bases; nucleotides outside the gene matches: 7. This CDR3 has 14 amino acids. CDR3 in DNA: TGTGCCAGCAGCCCTGGGGGAGGGAAAGAGACCCAGTACTTC. This codes for CASSPGGGKETQYF.

The chain uses TRBV4-3 and TRBJ2-3, with D unresolved. Trimming took 2 bases from V and 6 from J, leaving 9 bases between them. CDR1 LGHNA and CDR2 YSLEER come from the germline V gene. The CDR3 runs 13 residues. The DNA for the CDR3 is TGCGCCAGCAGCCAAACCCCCGGGGATACGCAGTATTTT. Protein product: CASSQTPGDTQYF.

This clonotype was seen a handful of times. This chain connects TRBV30 to TRBJ2-1, with D unclear. The germline gives CDR1 GTSNPN, CDR2 SVGIG (reference sequence). Trimming removed 0 bases from V and 3 bases from J, with 3 bases in between. The CDR3 consists of 12 residues. CDR3 sequence: CAWSVNYNEQFF. As DNA, the CDR3 is TGTGCCTGGAGTGTAAACTACAATGAGCAGTTCTTC.

The table lists this clonotype with many counts. The gene calls are TRBV28 and TRBJ2-1; D gene ambiguous. CDR3 length equals 15 residues. V lost 4 bases, J lost 0 bases, and 10 bases lay in between. The germline V gene encodes CDR1 MDHEN and CDR2 SYDVKM. The CDR3 sequence is CASSSLLSSYNEQFF. In DNA, the CDR3 is TGTGCCAGCAGTTCACTACTGAGCTCCTACAATGAGCAGTTCTTC. Full variable domain (missing parts from reference TRBV28 and TRBJ2-1): DVKVTQSSRYLVKRTGEKVFLECVQDMDHENMFWYRQDPGLGLRLIYFSYDVKMKEKGDIPEGYSVSREKKERFSLILESASTNQTSMYLCASSSLLSSYNEQFFGPGTRLTVL.

The chain employs TRBV28 and TRBJ2-1, with 8 nucleotides matching TRBD1. CDR1 and CDR2 from the germline V gene are MDHEN and SYDVKM. V lost 2 bases and J lost 9; bases outside the gene matches: 18. This CDR3 has 18 residues. In DNA form, the CDR3 reads TGTGCCAGCAGTTTAACAAGGTGGGGGACAGGCCTAAGTGGTGAGCAGTTCTTC. This translates into CASSLTRWGTGLSGEQFF.

This clonotype was seen at least ten times. The rearrangement uses TRBV4-3 and TRBJ1-5, with D possibly being TRBD1 (5 bases). This CDR3 comprises 18 residues. Germline CDR1 reads LGHNA; CDR2 reads YSLEER. The V gene lost 0 bases and the J gene lost 6 bases, with 21 bases spanning the gap. Here the CDR3 DNA reads TGCGCCAGCAGCCAAGAGCCGGCAGGGAAAGGCCTGCCTCAGCCCCAGCATTTT. It yields the protein CASSQEPAGKGLPQPQHF.

The chain links TRBV25-1 to TRBJ2-1, with D hard to call. The V gene's germline CDR1 is MGHDK and CDR2 SYGVNS. CDR3 size: 12 residues. V gave up 4 bases and J gave up 9 bases, with 10 bases separating them. Here the CDR3 reads CASSGRAPEQFF. CDR3 sequence (DNA): TGTGCCAGCAGTGGCAGAGCCCCTGAGCAGTTCTTC.

V usage is TRBV6-5 and J usage is TRBJ2-1; the D is unclear. The V gene's germline CDR1 is MNHEY and CDR2 SVGAGI. The CDR3 runs to 15 residues. V dropped 2 bases and J dropped 2 bases, with 10 bases sitting between them. CDR3 DNA sequence: TGTGCCAGCAGTTACGGGCAGTTCACCTACAATGAGCAGTTCTTC. The encoded protein is CASSYGQFTYNEQFF.

A word on this clonotype: This may be a read error, as it is one base from a much larger clone. The gene calls are TRBV14 and TRBJ2-7; 10 nucleotides line up with TRBD1. Germline CDR1 SGHDN, CDR2 FVKESK. The CDR3 is 14 amino acids. This CDR3 reads CTSRRQGASYEQYF. The DNA of the CDR3 is TGTACCAGCAGACGACAGGGGGCCTCCTACGAGCAGTACTTC.

There are a few counts of this clonotype. J is TRBJ2-1 and V is TRBV6-6, with a possible D match to TRBD1 (5 bases). The germline CDR1 and CDR2 sequences are MNHNY and SVGAGI (reference sequence). The CDR3 loop spans 13 amino acids. Trimming took 2 bases from V and 13 from J, leaving 15 bases between them. The chain's CDR3 is CASSYRYQGVQFF. For the CDR3, the DNA is TGTGCCAGCAGTTACAGATATCAAGGGGTACAGTTCTTC.

The chain couples TRBV5-6 to TRBJ1-5; 7 bases line up with TRBD1. CDR1 and CDR2 from the germline V gene are SGHDT and YYEEEE. Trimming cost V 0 bases and J 0 bases; bases outside gene matches: 9. CDR3 length: 18 residues. In nucleotides, the CDR3 is TGTGCCAGCAGCTTGGCCGCGGGACAGCTTAATAGCAATCAGCCCCAGCATTTT. This encodes CASSLAAGQLNSNQPQHF.

This clonotype was picked up a small number of times. The rearrangement links TRBV20-1 to TRBJ2-3; 13 bases agree with TRBD2. V dropped 5 bases and J dropped 2; count of bases not matched to a gene: 7. Germline V gives CDR1 DFQATT, CDR2 SNEGSKA (reference sequence). The CDR3 sequence is 16 residues long. CDR3 nucleotides: TGCAGTGCTGCGACTAGCGGGAGGCCGATCACAGATACGCAGTATTTT. Its protein product is CSAATSGRPITDTQYF.

This clonotype was detected only a few times. The genes are TRBV11-2 and TRBJ2-5, with unresolved D. The CDR3 length is 13 residues. With 5 bases removed from V and 5 bases from J, the gap between germline ends came to 12 bases. Germline lookup yields CDR1 SGHAT and CDR2 FQNNGV. The CDR3 loop is CASSEPLRETQYF. In nucleotides, the CDR3 is TGTGCCAGCAGCGAACCCCTCCGGGAGACCCAGTACTTC.

This clonotype was seen ten or more times. This chain joins TRBV2 and TRBJ1-4; TRBD1 is a possible D gene (5 bases). V lost 6 bases to trimming and J lost 0 bases, with 8 bases between them. Germline CDR1 and CDR2: SNHLY and FYNNEI. This CDR3 spans 14 amino acids. The CDR3 region is CASRADTTNEKLFF. In nucleotides, the CDR3 is TGTGCCAGCAGGGCGGACACAACTAATGAAAAACTGTTTTTT.

This clonotype occurred a few times. The CDR3 DNA reads TGTGCCAGCAGGACCGGGGCCACTGGGGCCAACGTCCTGACTTTC. Its translation is CASRTGATGANVLTF. The rearrangement joins TRBV12-3 or TRBV12-4 to TRBJ2-6; D may correspond to TRBD1 or TRBD2 (5 bases each). Trimming took off 6 bases at V and 2 bases at J, with 11 bases between the two ends. CDR3 length equals 15 residues.

This clonotype was seen a few times. This sequence joins TRBV28 and TRBJ2-1; perhaps TRBD2 as D (6 bases). This CDR3 spans 13 amino acids. V lost 10 bases and J 3 bases, leaving 13 bases between the germline ends. Germline V gene sequence: CDR1 MDHEN, CDR2 SYDVKM. The CDR3 protein is CATGVGSYNEQFF. CDR3 sequence (DNA): TGTGCCACCGGGGTCGGGAGCTACAATGAGCAGTTCTTC. The entire variable domain, with the rest obtained from reference TRBV28 and TRBJ2-1, is as follows: DVKVTQSSRYLVKRTGEKVFLECVQDMDHENMFWYRQDPGLGLRLIYFSYDVKMKEKGDIPEGYSVSREKKERFSLILESASTNQTSMYLCATGVGSYNEQFFGPGTRLTVL.

This clonotype was observed many times. The gene calls are TRBV12-3 or TRBV12-4 and TRBJ2-5, with D perhaps matching TRBD2 (6 bases). V lost 1 base to trimming and J lost 4 bases, with 10 bases between them. The CDR3 runs to 14 residues. The CDR3 DNA follows: TGTGCCAGCAGTTTAGATTCGGGGGTAGAGACCCAGTACTTC. Its protein product is CASSLDSGVETQYF.

This clonotype was recorded a few times. The chain is built from TRBV28 and TRBJ2-1; 9 positions agree with TRBD2. Trimming at V came to 10 bases and at J to 7 bases, leaving 8 bases not matched to a gene. This CDR3 is 13 amino acids long. Per germline, CDR1 MDHEN and CDR2 SYDVKM. The chain's CDR3 is CATAGGPGNEQFF. CDR3 DNA sequence: TGTGCCACCGCGGGAGGGCCAGGGAATGAGCAGTTCTTC.

V is TRBV6-2 or TRBV6-3 and J is TRBJ2-7; D might be TRBD1 (6 bases). Trimming pared 5 bases from V and 1 base from J, leaving 9 bases between. Germline CDR1 MNHEY, CDR2 SVGEGT. The CDR3 consists of 13 residues. Written as DNA, the CDR3 is TGTGCCAGCAGTAAGGGACAATCCTACGAGCAGTACTTC. It yields the protein CASSKGQSYEQYF.